The 9 T cell receptor beta chains below were found in one sample sequenced in a study of Graves' ophthalmopathy and Graves' hyperthyroidism. TCR beta CDR3 amplification used RNA transcripts. The workflow started with a first-round RT-PCR run with HTBI primers and then moved on to a second-round multiplex PCR. Via MiXCR, TCRdb re-called the multiplex PCR reads, giving one row per CDR3 protein. The profile shows about 620,000 distinct CDR3 sequences, 20% to 25% of them singletons. Material: peripheral blood. These receptors originate from a woman between 18 and 29 years old with stable Graves' hyperthyroidism. Some clones in this sample may be carry-over from other donors' samples.

The chain couples TRBV6-2 or TRBV6-3 to TRBJ2-7; weak D call: TRBD2 (5 bases). Germline CDR1 is MNHEY and CDR2 is SVGEGT. This CDR3 has 16 amino acids. V gave up 6 bases and J gave up 2 bases, with 20 bases separating them. DNA for the CDR3: TGTGCCAGCAGAACCACCACCAAAGCGGCCCCCTACGAGCAGTACTTC. It yields the protein CASRTTTKAAPYEQYF.

The sample holds many counts of this clonotype. The rearrangement links TRBV6-5 to TRBJ2-7, with a tentative D call TRBD2 (6 bases). Germline V gene data show CDR1 as MNHEY and CDR2 as SVGAGI. The CDR3 is 15 residues long. Trimming stripped 5 bases from V and 3 bases from J, with 17 bases between. In DNA form, the CDR3 reads TGTGCCAGCAGTCCCGGACTGAACGGGGGCTACGAGCAGTACTTC. Amino acid sequence: CASSPGLNGGYEQYF.

This clonotype was picked up a small number of times. This rearrangement joins TRBV7-2 to TRBJ1-2; D unresolved. The CDR3 consists of 12 residues. The V and J ends lost 4 bases and 4 bases respectively, with 7 bases between them. Germline values: CDR1 SGHTA, CDR2 FQGNSA. The CDR3 DNA is TGTGCCAGCAGCTCGAAAACCTATGGCTACACCTTC. This translates into CASSSKTYGYTF.

V usage is TRBV20-1 and J usage is TRBJ1-2, with D possibly being TRBD1 (5 bases). CDR1 and CDR2 (germline): DFQATT, SNEGSKA (reference sequence). Trimming removed 6 bases at V and 7 bases at J, with 12 bases between. The CDR3 has 11 amino acids. The CDR3 DNA is TGCAGTGCCCCGGGGCTGGGTGGCTACACCTTC. It codes for CSAPGLGGYTF.

The table lists this clonotype with many counts. This chain joins TRBV19 and TRBJ1-2; D is perhaps TRBD1 (6 bases). The germline V gene has CDR1 LNHDA and CDR2 SQIVND (reference sequence). The CDR3 length is 14 residues. Trimming took off 6 bases at V and 2 bases at J, with 13 bases between the two ends. The CDR3 spells CASSPGAQNYGYTF. CDR3 nucleotides: TGTGCCAGTAGCCCAGGGGCACAGAACTATGGCTACACCTTC.

V usage is TRBV28 and J usage is TRBJ2-5, with 14 positions matching TRBD2. The germline V gene has CDR1 MDHEN and CDR2 SYDVKM. The length of the CDR3 is 16 residues. J was trimmed by 3 bases and V by 3 bases; bases with no gene match: 3. The CDR3 DNA follows: TGTGCCAGCAGTTTGGAGGGACTAGCGGGAGAAGAGACCCAGTACTTC. It codes for CASSLEGLAGEETQYF.

The rearrangement links TRBV28 to TRBJ2-7, with 9 bases that match TRBD2. The CDR3 is made up of 14 amino acids. V lost 2 bases, J lost 4 bases, and 3 bases stayed unmatched. Germline CDR1 reads MDHEN; CDR2 reads SYDVKM. This chain's CDR3 is CASSLPLAGYEQYF. CDR3 DNA: TGTGCCAGCAGTTTACCCCTAGCGGGGTACGAGCAGTACTTC.

CDR3 protein: CASSAGQGAPRTEAFF. DNA for the CDR3: TGCGCCAGCAGCGCCGGACAGGGGGCGCCCCGCACTGAAGCTTTCTTT. The chain links TRBV5-1 to TRBJ1-1, with 11 bases identical to TRBD1. The ends lost 4 bases at V and 4 bases at J; junction bases unmatched: 9. The CDR3 loop spans 16 amino acids. CDR1 is SGHRS and CDR2 is YFSETQ in the germline V gene. Filled out from reference TRBV5-1 and TRBJ1-1, the complete variable domain reads KAGVTQTPRYLIKTRGQQVTLSCSPISGHRSVSWYQQTPGQGLQFLFEYFSETQRNKGNFPGRFSGRQFSNSRSEMNVSTLELGDSALYLCASSAGQGAPRTEAFFGQGTRLTVV.

Many counts were recorded for this clonotype. The chain links TRBV5-8 to TRBJ2-7; D gene unclear. The germline V gene has CDR1 SGHTS and CDR2 YDEGEE. The CDR3 sequence is 12 residues long. With 4 bases removed from V and 2 bases from J, the gap between germline ends came to 7 bases. The CDR3 loop is CASSVDTYEQYF. DNA of the CDR3: TGTGCCAGCAGCGTTGACACCTACGAGCAGTACTTC.